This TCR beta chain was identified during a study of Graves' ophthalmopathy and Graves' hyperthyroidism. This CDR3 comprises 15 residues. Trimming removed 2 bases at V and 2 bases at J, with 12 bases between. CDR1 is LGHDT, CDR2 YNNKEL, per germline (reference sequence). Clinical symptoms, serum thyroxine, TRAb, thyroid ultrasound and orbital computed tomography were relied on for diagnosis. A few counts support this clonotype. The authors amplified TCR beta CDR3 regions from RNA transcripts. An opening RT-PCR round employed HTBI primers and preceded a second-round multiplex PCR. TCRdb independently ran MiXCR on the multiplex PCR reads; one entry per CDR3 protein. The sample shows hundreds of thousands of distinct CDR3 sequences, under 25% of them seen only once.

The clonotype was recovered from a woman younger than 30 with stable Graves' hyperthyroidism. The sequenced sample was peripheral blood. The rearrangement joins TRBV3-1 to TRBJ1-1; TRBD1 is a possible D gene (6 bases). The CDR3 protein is CASSQTGFYNTEAFF. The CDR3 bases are TGTGCCAGCAGCCAAACAGGGTTTTATAACACTGAAGCTTTCTTT.